A selection of T cell receptor beta chains follows, all from one sample in a study of T cell responses to AZD1222 COVID-19 vaccine. Repertoires were generated with immunoSEQ multiplex PCR, while TCRdb's copy carries only in-frame clones and drops some. This sample carries 90,000 to 120,000 clones, about 90% of them seen once, and the ten largest clones take 5.5% to 8.5%. The material was peripheral blood, obtained on day 0 of AZD1222 vaccination. All receptors derive from an adult in good health. CDR3s include the opening cysteine and the closing phenylalanine or tryptophan.

V,J,CDR3
TRBV4-1,TRBJ2-7,CASSQDRGTALLHIF
TRBV5-1,TRBJ2-5,CASSLRSGEETQYF
TRBV4-2,TRBJ2-3,CASSQDQGGEADTQYF
TRBV10-3,TRBJ2-5,CAISGTAQETQYF
TRBV7-2,TRBJ2-5,CASSPQPPGRGETQYF
TRBV7-2,TRBJ1-1,CASSLAPDTGVAFF
TRBV6-1,TRBJ2-1,CASSEVLADEQFF
TRBV28,TRBJ2-7,CASCGSYEQYF
TRBV5-4,TRBJ2-1,CASSLEAGVRNEQFF
TRBV7-2,TRBJ2-2,CASSQPGTGGTGELFF
TRBV2,TRBJ2-1,CASSSPSGTSGSSYNEQFF
TRBV4-3,TRBJ1-1,CASSQFREDTEAFF
TRBV6-5,TRBJ2-7,CASSGVAPLGEQYF
TRBV27,TRBJ2-1,CASSSRTNSYNEQFF
TRBV20-1,TRBJ1-5,CSASSVGRGPNQPQHF